This T cell receptor (beta chain) stems from a study of identical twins. Study results and caveats: Beta out-of-frame sequences showed weaker excess twin sharing.

With regard to this clonotype: The antigen remains unidentified.

The authors used template switching to add a universal primer site and gave cDNA unique molecular identifiers. MiXCR, run by TCRdb on the 5' RACE reads, gives a single entry per CDR3 protein. Here the sample spans around 450,000 distinct CDR3 sequences, about 14% being singletons. The CDR3 consists of 13 residues. V dropped 0 bases and J dropped 5 bases, with 8 bases sitting between them. The germline gives CDR1 DFQATT, CDR2 SNEGSKA (reference sequence). These sequences were also reported in another study, on yellow fever vaccine responses in identical twins.

Material: CD4+ T cells sorted from blood. The sequence came from a woman between 18 and 30 years old in good health. The V gene is TRBV20-1, the J gene TRBJ2-1, with D possibly matching TRBD1 (6 bases). The CDR3 is CSARDQGNNEQFF. CDR3 nucleotide sequence: TGCAGTGCTAGAGATCAGGGGAACAATGAGCAGTTCTTC.